The next 9 T cell receptor beta chains were all read from a single sample in a study of T cells in localized non-small cell lung cancer. The table came from immunoSEQ multiplex PCR; TCRdb's copy has only in-frame clones and leaves some out. The sample records 20,000 to 30,000 clones, over 70% being singletons. Sequenced material: peripheral blood, taken before any cancer treatment. The receptors originated from a man between 40 and 70 years old with stage III squamous cell lung carcinoma.

V is TRBV27 and J is TRBJ1-4, with a weak D call TRBD1 (5 bases). The V and J ends lost 0 bases and 11 bases respectively, with 13 bases between them. The CDR3 contains 14 residues. Germline CDR1 reads MNHEY; CDR2 reads SMNVEV (reference sequence). Here the CDR3 reads CASSLSQGSPKLFF. The CDR3 DNA reads as TGTGCCAGCAGTTTATCTCAGGGTTCGCCTAAACTGTTTTTT.

The CDR3 DNA reads TGTGCCAGCTCACGCGGACAGCTCTACGAGCAGTACGTC. It specifies CASSRGQLYEQYV. The chain uses TRBV18 and TRBJ2-7; perhaps TRBD1 as D (6 bases). V lost 4 bases to trimming and J lost 3 bases, with 10 bases between them. The CDR3 extends over 13 amino acids. CDR1 is KGHSH and CDR2 is LQKENI in the germline V gene.

The chain joins TRBV5-6 to TRBJ2-5; D is ambiguous. The germline CDR1 and CDR2 sequences are SGHDT and YYEEEE. Trimming took 4 bases from V and 4 from J, leaving 11 bases between them. The CDR3 is 13 residues long. In DNA, the CDR3 is TGTGCCAGCAGCCCCTGGATAAGAGAGACCCAGTACTTC. Residues: CASSPWIRETQYF.

V usage is TRBV5-1 and J usage is TRBJ2-1; perhaps TRBD2 as D (6 bases). The CDR3 spans 15 residues. Germline V lookup: CDR1 SGHRS, CDR2 YFSETQ. V was clipped by 5 bases and J by 7 bases, with 19 bases between them. The CDR3 DNA sequence: TGCGCCAGCAGAGTTTACGGGGGAGGAGAGAATGAGCAGTTCTTC. It encodes CASRVYGGGENEQFF.

This clone was observed a single time. This sequence joins TRBV5-1 and TRBJ2-5, with a possible D match to TRBD1 (6 bases). V was shortened by 4 bases and J by 2 bases, with 12 bases between the two germline ends. CDR1 is SGHRS, CDR2 YFSETQ, per germline. The CDR3 contains 14 residues. CDR3 sequence (DNA): TGCGCCAGCAGCCCTTTGAGGGGGCAAGAGACCCAGTACTTC. It translates to CASSPLRGQETQYF.

The chain combines TRBV7-6 with TRBJ1-1; weak D call: TRBD1 (5 bases). The CDR3 has 13 amino acids. The germline gives CDR1 SGHVS, CDR2 FNYEAQ. Trimming took 3 bases from V and 4 from J, leaving 9 bases between them. The CDR3 DNA sequence: TGTGCCAGCAGCTTGGCAGGGCCCACTGAAGCTTTCTTT. Translation: CASSLAGPTEAFF.

The chain joins TRBV7-3 to TRBJ1-2, with D perhaps matching TRBD1 (6 bases). This CDR3 is built from 15 residues. The V gene's germline CDR1 is SGHTA and CDR2 FQGTGA. V was pared by 0 bases and J by 6 bases, with 14 bases between. Written as DNA, the CDR3 is TGTGCCAGCAGCTTAACCAAAACAGGGATACATGGCTACACCTTC. Its protein is CASSLTKTGIHGYTF.

CDR3 DNA sequence: TGTGCCAGCAGAAGGACCGTCACGAACACCGGGGAGCTGTTTTTT. Translating it yields CASRRTVTNTGELFF. V gene TRBV6-5 combines with J gene TRBJ2-2; unclear D gene. The CDR3 is 15 residues long. Between the trimmed V and J ends, which lost 6 bases and 0 bases, there was a span of 11 bases. Germline assignment: CDR1 MNHEY and CDR2 SVGAGI.

CDR3 sequence (DNA): TGTGCCAGCAGCCAGGGACATCTCTCTGGGGCCAACGTCCTGACTTTC. Translated, it gives CASSQGHLSGANVLTF. The chain has TRBV4-2 and TRBJ2-6; a weak D match, TRBD1 (6 bases). The CDR3 totals 16 residues. Trimming stripped 3 bases from V and 0 bases from J, with 9 bases between. CDR1 is LGHNA and CDR2 is YNFKEQ in the germline V gene.